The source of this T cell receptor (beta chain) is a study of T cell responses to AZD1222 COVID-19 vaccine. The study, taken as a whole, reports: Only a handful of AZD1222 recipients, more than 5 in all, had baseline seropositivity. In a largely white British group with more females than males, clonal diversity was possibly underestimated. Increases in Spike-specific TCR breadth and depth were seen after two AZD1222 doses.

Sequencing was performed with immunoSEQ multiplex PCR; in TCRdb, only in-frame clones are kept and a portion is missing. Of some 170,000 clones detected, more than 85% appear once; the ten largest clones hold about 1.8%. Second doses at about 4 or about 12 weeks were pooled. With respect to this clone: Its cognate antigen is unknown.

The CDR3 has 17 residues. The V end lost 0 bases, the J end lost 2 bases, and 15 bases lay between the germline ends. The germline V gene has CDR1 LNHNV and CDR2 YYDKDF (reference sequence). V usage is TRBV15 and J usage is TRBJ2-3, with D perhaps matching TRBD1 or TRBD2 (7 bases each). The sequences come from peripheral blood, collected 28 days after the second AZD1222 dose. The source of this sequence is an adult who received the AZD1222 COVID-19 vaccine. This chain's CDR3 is CATSRDKGAGDTDTQYF. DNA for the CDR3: TGTGCCACCAGCAGAGATAAGGGGGCGGGGGACACAGATACGCAGTATTTT.